The entry below gives a single TCR beta chain sequence along with its context. The data belong to a study of cytomegalovirus exposure and HLA in healthy donors. Per germline, CDR1 LGHNA and CDR2 YNFKEQ. The CDR3 spans 15 residues. Losses at the gene ends were 4 bases for V and 5 bases for J; bases not matched to a gene: 7. Profiling relied on immunoSEQ multiplex PCR, and the TCRdb table lists in-frame clones only, not all of them. The sample contains about 140,000 clones, 84% of which appear only once. The sequencing input was PBMCs. This chain joins TRBV4-2 and TRBJ2-7; 11 positions agree with TRBD1. The receptor's source is a woman aged 25 to 39 in good health and CMV-seronegative. CDR3 sequence: CASSRPGQGVHEQYF. CDR3 in DNA: TGTGCCAGCAGCCGACCGGGACAGGGGGTCCACGAGCAGTACTTC.